Listed below are T cell receptor beta chains from one sample, sequenced in a study of blood T cells in healthy people across ages. TCRdb reprocessed the 5' RACE reads with MiXCR, giving one entry per CDR3 protein. The data show 950,000 to 1,200,000 distinct CDR3 sequences, 35% to 40% seen once. Sequenced material: blood. The origin of the receptors is a man aged 18 to 30 in good health. CDR3s include the opening cysteine and the closing phenylalanine or tryptophan. The D gene is left open where the match is weak. Some rows mark clone size as missing; the rest say once, few, many or name a class of expanded clone.

d_call: TRBD1
v_call: TRBV7-9
clone_size: -
j_call: TRBJ1-4
cdr3_nt: TGTGCCAGCAGCTTACCGACAGGGGGAGAGGAGAGTGAAAAACTGTTTTTT
cdr3_aa: CASSLPTGGEESEKLFF

d_call: -
v_call: TRBV7-9
clone_size: -
j_call: TRBJ1-6
cdr3_nt: TGTGCCAGCAGCTTAACGACGCGACATTCACCCCTCCACTTT
cdr3_aa: CASSLTTRHSPLHF

d_call: -
v_call: TRBV5-1
clone_size: -
j_call: TRBJ2-7
cdr3_nt: TGCGCCAGCGCTGTTTTGGACGGAGGCTCCTACGAGCAGTACTTC
cdr3_aa: CASAVLDGGSYEQYF

d_call: -
v_call: TRBV10-3
clone_size: few
j_call: TRBJ2-1
cdr3_nt: TGTGCCATCAGAAATTCCCGGGACAACGTCAAGCAGTTCTTC
cdr3_aa: CAIRNSRDNVKQFF

d_call: -
v_call: TRBV4-1
clone_size: -
j_call: TRBJ2-1
cdr3_nt: TGCGCCAGCAGCCACCAGGACATAATCTCCTACAATGAGCAGTTCTTC
cdr3_aa: CASSHQDIISYNEQFF

d_call: TRBD2
v_call: TRBV7-2
clone_size: -
j_call: TRBJ2-3
cdr3_nt: TGTGCCAGCAGCTTAGTGGGACTAGCGGGGATCACAGATACGCAGTATTTT
cdr3_aa: CASSLVGLAGITDTQYF

d_call: TRBD2
v_call: TRBV29-1
clone_size: -
j_call: TRBJ2-1
cdr3_nt: TGCAGCTCGATACTAGCGGGGGGCCGTGACTCCTACAATGAGCAGTTCTTC
cdr3_aa: CSSILAGGRDSYNEQFF

d_call: -
v_call: TRBV20-1
clone_size: few
j_call: TRBJ2-3
cdr3_nt: TGCAGTGCTCACCAAGCCACAGATACGCAGTATTTT
cdr3_aa: CSAHQATDTQYF

d_call: TRBD1
v_call: TRBV28
clone_size: -
j_call: TRBJ2-5
cdr3_nt: TGTGCCAGCAGCAGGACAGGGGACCAAGAGACCCAGTACTTC
cdr3_aa: CASSRTGDQETQYF

d_call: -
v_call: TRBV9
clone_size: -
j_call: TRBJ2-4
cdr3_nt: TGTGCCAGCAGCGACGCGGACGGGGGAGATGAGCAGTACTTC
cdr3_aa: CASSDADGGDEQYF

d_call: TRBD1
v_call: TRBV4-3
clone_size: -
j_call: TRBJ1-4
cdr3_nt: TGCGCCAGCAGCCAAGCGACAGGGTGGAGTGAAAAACTGTTTTTT
cdr3_aa: CASSQATGWSEKLFF

d_call: -
v_call: TRBV20-1
clone_size: -
j_call: TRBJ1-5
cdr3_nt: TGCAGTGCTAGAGGGACGGACTATAGCAATCAGCCCCAGCATTTT
cdr3_aa: CSARGTDYSNQPQHF

d_call: -
v_call: TRBV27
clone_size: -
j_call: TRBJ1-5
cdr3_nt: TGTGCCAGCAGTTTAAAAGGGCAGGGATCCGCACTTAGTCAGCCCCAGCATTTT
cdr3_aa: CASSLKGQGSALSQPQHF

d_call: -
v_call: TRBV12-3/TRBV12-4
clone_size: -
j_call: TRBJ1-2
cdr3_nt: TGTGCCAGCAGTTTATCGCCCGCCCATGGCTACACCTTC
cdr3_aa: CASSLSPAHGYTF

d_call: -
v_call: TRBV5-4
clone_size: few
j_call: TRBJ2-1
cdr3_nt: TGTGCCAGCAGCTTGGAGGCCGGTCGAAATGAGCAGTTCTTC
cdr3_aa: CASSLEAGRNEQFF

d_call: TRBD1
v_call: TRBV7-2
clone_size: -
j_call: TRBJ1-2
cdr3_nt: TGTGCCAGCAACTCCTGGACAGGGGGTGGCTACACCTTC
cdr3_aa: CASNSWTGGGYTF

d_call: TRBD1
v_call: TRBV9
clone_size: few
j_call: TRBJ2-1
cdr3_nt: TGTGCCAGCAGCCTATACAACAGGGGCGATGAGCAGTTCTTC
cdr3_aa: CASSLYNRGDEQFF

d_call: -
v_call: TRBV9
clone_size: -
j_call: TRBJ1-1
cdr3_nt: TGTGCCAGCAGCGCGGGTTTAGGGGACCCTATGAACACTGAAGCTTTCTTT
cdr3_aa: CASSAGLGDPMNTEAFF

d_call: -
v_call: TRBV20-1
clone_size: few
j_call: TRBJ1-6
cdr3_nt: TGCAGTGCTAGAGAGACAAAGGGGACCCATTCACCCCTCCACTTT
cdr3_aa: CSARETKGTHSPLHF

d_call: -
v_call: TRBV5-6
clone_size: few
j_call: TRBJ1-4
cdr3_nt: TGTGCCAGCAGCTTGTCAGGGACGGACCCTAATGAAAAACTGTTTTTT
cdr3_aa: CASSLSGTDPNEKLFF

d_call: -
v_call: TRBV7-2
clone_size: -
j_call: TRBJ1-1
cdr3_nt: TGTGCCAGCAGCCTTACGGCCACTGAAGCTTTCTTT
cdr3_aa: CASSLTATEAFF

d_call: -
v_call: TRBV12-3/TRBV12-4
clone_size: -
j_call: TRBJ2-3
cdr3_nt: TGTGCCAGCAGTCCAGTCGAAGCAGGTGAAGATACGCAGTATTTT
cdr3_aa: CASSPVEAGEDTQYF

d_call: -
v_call: TRBV5-1
clone_size: -
j_call: TRBJ2-7
cdr3_nt: TGCGCCAGCAGGGACGAACAAGACAATGAGCAGTACTTC
cdr3_aa: CASRDEQDNEQYF

d_call: -
v_call: TRBV7-9
clone_size: -
j_call: TRBJ2-1
cdr3_nt: TGTGCCAGCAGCCCCTTGGACAATTACAATGAGCAGTTCTTC
cdr3_aa: CASSPLDNYNEQFF

d_call: -
v_call: TRBV10-3
clone_size: -
j_call: TRBJ1-2
cdr3_nt: TGTGCCATCAGTGACGTTGGCAGGGTGGGCTACACCTTC
cdr3_aa: CAISDVGRVGYTF

d_call: -
v_call: TRBV7-2
clone_size: few
j_call: TRBJ2-1
cdr3_nt: TGTGCCAGCAGCCCTGGACTGTCGGGCTACAATGAGCAGTTCTTC
cdr3_aa: CASSPGLSGYNEQFF

d_call: TRBD1
v_call: TRBV5-1
clone_size: -
j_call: TRBJ1-5
cdr3_nt: TGCGCCAGCAGCTTAGGGGGCGAGGGAGATCAGCCCCAGCATTTT
cdr3_aa: CASSLGGEGDQPQHF

d_call: -
v_call: TRBV5-1
clone_size: few
j_call: TRBJ2-1
cdr3_nt: TGCGCCAGCAGCTTGGCCAATCCCAATGAGCAGTTCTTC
cdr3_aa: CASSLANPNEQFF

d_call: TRBD1
v_call: TRBV12-3/TRBV12-4
clone_size: -
j_call: TRBJ1-2
cdr3_nt: TGTGCCAGCACGGCTCTCGGTGGACAGGGCTATGGCTACACCTTC
cdr3_aa: CASTALGGQGYGYTF

d_call: TRBD2
v_call: TRBV7-2
clone_size: few
j_call: TRBJ2-5
cdr3_nt: TGTGCCAGCAGCCAAGGACTAGCGGGGGGGGAGGAGACCCAGTACTTC
cdr3_aa: CASSQGLAGGEETQYF

d_call: -
v_call: TRBV18
clone_size: -
j_call: TRBJ2-7
cdr3_nt: TGTGCCAGCTCACCAAGGGGTAAATACGAGCAGTACTTC
cdr3_aa: CASSPRGKYEQYF

d_call: TRBD2
v_call: TRBV10-3
clone_size: few
j_call: TRBJ2-7
cdr3_nt: TGTGCCACCGGATCCGGGACTAAAATCTACAATGAGCAGTACTTC
cdr3_aa: CATGSGTKIYNEQYF

d_call: -
v_call: TRBV2
clone_size: few
j_call: TRBJ2-4
cdr3_nt: TGTGCCAGCAGAACCCAGGGGGGGAGGGACATTCAGTACTTC
cdr3_aa: CASRTQGGRDIQYF

d_call: -
v_call: TRBV5-5
clone_size: few
j_call: TRBJ1-4
cdr3_nt: TGTGCCAGCAGCTCAGCTCAGGATGGGGAAAAACTGTTTTTT
cdr3_aa: CASSSAQDGEKLFF

d_call: TRBD1
v_call: TRBV7-9
clone_size: once
j_call: TRBJ2-3
cdr3_nt: TGTGCCAGCAGCTCCCGGGTGGGGGACAGGCGGTTCACAGATACGCAGTATTTT
cdr3_aa: CASSSRVGDRRFTDTQYF

d_call: -
v_call: TRBV7-9
clone_size: few
j_call: TRBJ2-3
cdr3_nt: TGTGCCAGCAGAGCCTCCCTCGGTACCGGCACAGATACGCAGTATTTT
cdr3_aa: CASRASLGTGTDTQYF

d_call: -
v_call: TRBV4-2
clone_size: -
j_call: TRBJ2-5
cdr3_nt: TGTGCCAGCAGCCACCCCCGGAGGGAAGGGGAGACCCAGTACTTC
cdr3_aa: CASSHPRREGETQYF

d_call: -
v_call: TRBV4-2
clone_size: many
j_call: TRBJ2-3
cdr3_nt: TGTGCCAGCAGCCAAGATGATCCGGGAGGCACAGATACGCAGTATTTT
cdr3_aa: CASSQDDPGGTDTQYF

d_call: -
v_call: TRBV20-1
clone_size: -
j_call: TRBJ2-3
cdr3_nt: TGCAGTGCTAGAGATGCGAGCGGTTTAGATACGCAGTATTTT
cdr3_aa: CSARDASGLDTQYF

d_call: -
v_call: TRBV6-2/TRBV6-3
clone_size: -
j_call: TRBJ1-3
cdr3_nt: TGTGCCAGCGCCGTCCGACCCCCTCAGACTGGAAACACCATATATTTT
cdr3_aa: CASAVRPPQTGNTIYF

d_call: -
v_call: TRBV27
clone_size: few
j_call: TRBJ1-2
cdr3_nt: TGTGCCAGCAGTCAACTGGACAGACCCTATGGCTACACCTTC
cdr3_aa: CASSQLDRPYGYTF

d_call: -
v_call: TRBV29-1
clone_size: -
j_call: TRBJ1-1
cdr3_nt: TGCAGCGCGGTAGACGGGAGTCTGAACACTGAAGCTTTCTTT
cdr3_aa: CSAVDGSLNTEAFF

d_call: -
v_call: TRBV20-1
clone_size: -
j_call: TRBJ1-2
cdr3_nt: TGCAGTGCTAGGATCTCTAACTATGGCTACACCTTC
cdr3_aa: CSARISNYGYTF

d_call: TRBD1
v_call: TRBV28
clone_size: -
j_call: TRBJ1-4
cdr3_nt: TGTGCCAGCAGATCCGCGGACAGGGGTAAAATAACTAATGAAAAACTGTTTTTT
cdr3_aa: CASRSADRGKITNEKLFF

d_call: TRBD1
v_call: TRBV5-1
clone_size: -
j_call: TRBJ2-3
cdr3_nt: TGCGCCAGCAGCTCGGGACAGTATAGCACAGATACGCAGTATTTT
cdr3_aa: CASSSGQYSTDTQYF

d_call: -
v_call: TRBV28
clone_size: -
j_call: TRBJ2-3
cdr3_nt: TGTGCCAGCAGTTTGCGGACAGCCCACACAGATACGCAGTATTTT
cdr3_aa: CASSLRTAHTDTQYF

d_call: -
v_call: TRBV20-1
clone_size: once
j_call: TRBJ1-1
cdr3_nt: TGCAGTGCTAGAGGGGGGGGGGTCACTGAAGCTTTCTTT
cdr3_aa: CSARGGGVTEAFF

d_call: TRBD1
v_call: TRBV29-1
clone_size: many
j_call: TRBJ1-2
cdr3_nt: TGCAGCGGATACCCGGACAGGTTCTATGGCTACACCTTC
cdr3_aa: CSGYPDRFYGYTF

d_call: TRBD1
v_call: TRBV7-2
clone_size: -
j_call: TRBJ2-1
cdr3_nt: TGCGCCAGCAGCGCGACAGGGGGACGATACAATGAGCAGTTCTTC
cdr3_aa: CASSATGGRYNEQFF

d_call: TRBD1
v_call: TRBV10-3
clone_size: -
j_call: TRBJ2-7
cdr3_nt: TGTGCCAGTGCAGACAGGGGTGGAATTTACGAGCAGTACTTC
cdr3_aa: CASADRGGIYEQYF

d_call: -
v_call: TRBV28
clone_size: few
j_call: TRBJ2-1
cdr3_nt: TGTGCCAGCAGGTCGCCGACAGTCTACAATGAGCAGTTCTTC
cdr3_aa: CASRSPTVYNEQFF